The 9 T cell receptor beta chains below come from one sample, sequenced in a study of OX40 agonist ivuxolimab in advanced cancers. The library came from the immunoSEQ multiplex PCR assay. Entries here come from immuneACCESS through TCRdb and include only in-frame sequences with V and J called. Some clones fail to appear in such tables; in the studies checked, an unresolved V gene covers under half of the shortfall, and the cause of the remainder is unknown. In this sample the table shows about 81,000 clones, approximately 94% of which occur a single time. Over 11% of the sample is taken by the ten largest. The specimen was CD4+ or CD8+ T cells sorted from blood, collected in a trial of the OX40 agonist ivuxolimab. The receptors here all came from an adult with an advanced solid tumor such as melanoma, head and neck, liver or kidney cancer.

The genes are TRBV5-5 and TRBJ1-4; possible D gene TRBD1, 6 bases. From germline, CDR1 is SGHKS and CDR2 YYEKEE (reference sequence). V was trimmed by 0 bases and J by 0 bases, leaving 12 bases between them. The CDR3 length is 17 residues. Here the CDR3 DNA reads TGTGCCAGCAGCTTGGGGCCACAGGGTTCAACTAATGAAAAACTGTTTTTT. This encodes CASSLGPQGSTNEKLFF.

This clone was detected only a few times. This chain links TRBV18 with TRBJ2-1, with D possibly matching TRBD1 (6 bases). CDR1 KGHSH and CDR2 LQKENI come from the germline V gene. This CDR3 comprises 16 residues. Trimming took 4 bases from V and 4 from J, leaving 17 bases between them. CDR3 loop: CASSHSQDGTYNEQFF. The CDR3 DNA reads TGTGCCAGCTCACATAGTCAGGACGGGACATACAATGAGCAGTTCTTC.

The gene calls are TRBV13 and TRBJ2-1; 7 bases map to TRBD2. Unmatched junction bases numbered 3, after V lost 3 bases and J lost 7 bases. Germline lookup yields CDR1 PRHDT and CDR2 FYEKMQ (reference sequence). The CDR3 spans 13 residues. The CDR3 nucleotides are TGTGCCAGCAGCTTTTCCGGGGGGAATGAGCAGTTCTTC. Amino acids: CASSFSGGNEQFF.

DNA for the CDR3: TGTGCCAGCACCAAGGAGGCATTCTCCTACGAGCAGTACTTC. Amino acid sequence: CASTKEAFSYEQYF. The V gene is TRBV2, the J gene TRBJ2-7; possibly TRBD2 for D (5 bases). This CDR3 is 14 amino acids long. The V gene's germline CDR1 is SNHLY and CDR2 FYNNEI. V gave up 7 bases and J gave up 0 bases, with 13 bases separating them.

This chain joins TRBV7-9 and TRBJ2-7, with 8 bases aligning to TRBD2. V lost 5 bases to trimming and J lost 7 bases; unmatched junction nucleotides: 13. Germline V gene sequence: CDR1 SEHNR, CDR2 FQNEAQ (reference sequence). The CDR3 length is 15 residues. The CDR3 bases are TGTGCCAGCAGCCCCCGGGAGGGAAGTGCGGAAGAGCAGTACTTC. This sequence encodes CASSPREGSAEEQYF.

This rearrangement joins TRBV27 to TRBJ1-1; 7 bases align to TRBD1. This CDR3 has 14 residues. J was trimmed by 3 bases and V by 2 bases; bases with no gene match: 3. Germline V gene lookup returns CDR1 MNHEY and CDR2 SMNVEV (reference sequence). The CDR3 protein is CASSLRGLDTEAFF. CDR3 in DNA: TGTGCCAGCAGTTTAAGGGGGCTGGACACTGAAGCTTTCTTT.

The count of this clone is one. The chain is built from TRBV5-8 and TRBJ2-7, with D perhaps assigned TRBD1 or TRBD2 (5 bases each). The V gene lost 0 bases and the J gene lost 0 bases, with 13 bases spanning the gap. Germline V lookup: CDR1 SGHTS, CDR2 YDEGEE. This CDR3 has 16 amino acids. The CDR3 DNA is TGTGCCAGCAGCTTGGCCCCAGGGACGGCCTCCTACGAGCAGTACTTC. It encodes CASSLAPGTASYEQYF.

The V call is TRBV5-6, the J call TRBJ2-1; 9 bases match TRBD1. CDR1 and CDR2 from the germline V gene are SGHDT and YYEEEE. V was clipped by 2 bases and J by 9 bases; unmatched bases: 6. The CDR3 has 14 amino acids. CDR3 sequence (DNA): TGTGCCAGCAGCTTCTACAGGGGGCTTGCTGAGCAGTTCTTC. Translated, it gives CASSFYRGLAEQFF.

The chain recombines TRBV4-1 with TRBJ2-1; tentative D call: TRBD1 (5 bases). V lost 2 bases, J lost 2 bases, and 10 bases lay in between. In germline, CDR1 is MGHRA, CDR2 YSYEKL. The length of the CDR3 is 15 residues. The CDR3: CASSQIMDTYNEQFF. The DNA of the CDR3 is TGCGCCAGCAGCCAAATTATGGACACCTACAATGAGCAGTTCTTC.